The present T cell receptor beta chain was sequenced within a study of T cells in Graves' hyperthyroidism and ophthalmopathy. Authors of the study amplified TCR beta CDR3 regions from RNA transcripts. A first-round RT-PCR of the TCR CDR3 used the HTBI primer set. TCRdb processed the multiplex PCR reads anew with MiXCR; each CDR3 protein has one entry. The table lists 370,000 or so distinct CDR3 sequences, approximately 15% of them singletons. This CDR3 is built from 15 residues. CDR1 and CDR2 from the germline V gene are LGHDT and YNNKEL (reference sequence). Trimming left V 0 bases short and J 2 bases short, with 10 bases between.

This chain links TRBV3-1 with TRBJ2-5, with D possibly matching TRBD2 (6 bases). This TCR was recovered from a man aged 30-40 years with Graves' hyperthyroidism that later progressed to Graves' ophthalmopathy. The sample consisted of blood. CDR3 in amino acids: CASSQDKGLQETQYF. CDR3 coding DNA: TGTGCCAGCAGCCAAGATAAGGGACTTCAAGAGACCCAGTACTTC.